Listed below are T cell receptor beta chains from one sample, sequenced in a study of cytomegalovirus exposure and HLA in healthy donors. The protocol was immunoSEQ multiplex PCR, while the TCRdb copy is restricted to in-frame clones and leaves out a portion. Reported are approximately 110,000 clones; the ten largest clones contain more than 1%. Sequenced sample: PBMCs. All receptors derive from a man aged 18 to 35 in good health and CMV-seronegative. CDR3s include the opening cysteine and the closing phenylalanine or tryptophan. D genes are given only for firm matches.

TRBJ2-7,TRBV6-5,TRBD1,TGTGCCAGCAGTTACTCCGGACAGGGCTCAAGTTACGAGCAGTACTTC,CASSYSGQGSSYEQYF
TRBJ2-2,TRBV5-1,TRBD2,TGCGCCAGCAGCTTGGAGCGGGGGGGACGTACCGGGGAGCTGTTTTTT,CASSLERGGRTGELFF
TRBJ2-2,TRBV9,TRBD2,TGTGCCAGCAGCGTCCGGCTAGCGGGAGGGAGAGACACCGGGGAGCTGTTTTTT,CASSVRLAGGRDTGELFF
TRBJ2-3,TRBV28,TRBD2,TGTGCCAGCCGCCGACTAGCGGAACGCACAGATACGCAGTATTTT,CASRRLAERTDTQYF
TRBJ1-2,TRBV30,NA,TGTGCCTGGAGTGTTGACCGACTTGCCTACACCTTC,CAWSVDRLAYTF
TRBJ2-4,TRBV28,NA,TGTGCCAGCAGTTCGACACCCGTACTCCGCTTCAAAAACATTCAGTACTTC,CASSSTPVLRFKNIQYF
TRBJ2-1,TRBV7-9,TRBD2,TGTGCCAGCAGCTTAAGCCTCGGGGGGTTAAGGATTGGCAATGAGCAGTTCTTC,CASSLSLGGLRIGNEQFF
TRBJ1-2,TRBV19,NA,TGTGCCAGTAGCCCAGGAGGGGGGGCCTATGGCTACACCTTC,CASSPGGGAYGYTF
TRBJ2-3,TRBV4-1,TRBD1,TGCGCCAGCAGCCACAAGGACAGGGCCCTGGATACGCAGTATTTT,CASSHKDRALDTQYF
TRBJ2-1,TRBV28,TRBD2,TGTGCCAGCAGTCCCTTGGTCAATACTAGCGGGAGAATTTACAATGAGCAGTTCTTC,CASSPLVNTSGRIYNEQFF
TRBJ1-2,TRBV7-9,NA,TGTGCCAGCAGCTTATTGTCGAGGATCTCCTATGGCTACACCTTC,CASSLLSRISYGYTF
TRBJ1-5,TRBV28,TRBD1,TGTGCCAGCAGCCTCAGGGGGCGAAGCAATCAGCCCCAGCATTTT,CASSLRGRSNQPQHF
TRBJ2-3,TRBV27,NA,TGTGCCAGCTGCAGCGGAACAAACACAGATACGCAGTATTTT,CASCSGTNTDTQYF
TRBJ1-1,TRBV30,TRBD1,TGTGCCTGGGGGACAGGGATTGAAGCTTTCTTT,CAWGTGIEAFF
TRBJ2-7,TRBV5-1,NA,TGCGCCAGCAGCATTGACGGGTCCTACGAGCAGTACTTC,CASSIDGSYEQYF
TRBJ2-3,TRBV19,TRBD2,TGTGCCAGTAGTGTCTTAGCGGGGAGCACAGATACGCAGTATTTT,CASSVLAGSTDTQYF
TRBJ2-3,TRBV27,NA,TGTGCCAGCACCCTCACAGGACGGGCGGCAGATACGCAGTATTTT,CASTLTGRAADTQYF
TRBJ1-5,TRBV9,TRBD1,TGTGCCAGCAGCCAGGGACAGAACAATCAGCCCCAGCATTTT,CASSQGQNNQPQHF
TRBJ2-7,TRBV2,NA,TGTGCCAGCATCCGAATAGCATACTACGAGCAGTACTTC,CASIRIAYYEQYF
TRBJ1-1,TRBV28,NA,TGTGCCAGCAGCTATTCAGGGTTGAACACTGAAGCTTTCTTT,CASSYSGLNTEAFF
TRBJ1-2,TRBV9,NA,TGTGCCAGCAGCGCCCGACAGATATCTAACTATGGCTACACCTTC,CASSARQISNYGYTF
TRBJ2-7,TRBV7-3,TRBD1,TGTGCCAGCAGCTTATCTATACAGGGGGCGTCTGAGCAGTACTTC,CASSLSIQGASEQYF
TRBJ2-7,TRBV7-3,TRBD2,TGTGCCAGCAGCTTAATTGCAGCGGGGGGGGCCTACGAGCAGTACTTC,CASSLIAAGGAYEQYF
TRBJ1-1,TRBV29-1,NA,TGCAGCGGTTTCGGACAGAGCTTGAACACTGAAGCTTTCTTT,CSGFGQSLNTEAFF
TRBJ1-5,TRBV4-2,TRBD1,TGTGCCAGCAGCCCAACAGGGGACGATCAGCCCCAGCATTTT,CASSPTGDDQPQHF
TRBJ1-2,TRBV30,NA,TGTGCCTGGAGTGGCCGGGCCCAGGGGATCGATGGCTACACCTTC,CAWSGRAQGIDGYTF
TRBJ1-2,TRBV2,NA,TGTGCCAGCAGTGAAGGGGGGCAGCCCAACTATGGCTACACCTTC,CASSEGGQPNYGYTF
TRBJ2-5,TRBV7-6,NA,TGTGCCAGCAGCTCCAGTTCTAGCTCCGGGGTTGGCGAGACCCAGTACTTC,CASSSSSSSGVGETQYF
TRBJ2-3,TRBV18,TRBD2,TGTGCCAGCTCACCAATTACTAGCGGGAGTGTAGGTCGCACAGATACGCAGTATTTT,CASSPITSGSVGRTDTQYF
TRBJ2-5,TRBV29-1,NA,TGCAGCGTTCCTGACTTCCAAGAGACCCAGTACTTC,CSVPDFQETQYF
TRBJ2-7,TRBV2,TRBD2,TGTGCCAGCAGGGGACTAGCCCACGAGCAGTACTTC,CASRGLAHEQYF
TRBJ2-3,TRBV6-4,TRBD2,TGTGCCAGCAGTGACTCACTAGCGGGGGCAGATACGCAGTATTTT,CASSDSLAGADTQYF
TRBJ2-2,TRBV11-3,TRBD1,TGTGCCAGCAGCCAAACGAGGACAGGAACCGGGGAGCTGTTTTTT,CASSQTRTGTGELFF
TRBJ2-7,TRBV27,TRBD1,TGTGCCAGCAGAACAGGGGGCTCAGGCCACGAGCAGTACTTC,CASRTGGSGHEQYF
TRBJ2-2,TRBV30,TRBD1,TGTGCCTGGAGTGTATTGACAGGGGCCACCGGGGAGCTGTTTTTT,CAWSVLTGATGELFF
TRBJ1-4,TRBV5-5,NA,TGTGCCAGCAGCTTCACGGGGAGTGAAAAACTGTTTTTT,CASSFTGSEKLFF
TRBJ2-7,TRBV30,TRBD1,TGTGCCTGGAGCGTAGGGGGACAGGAGGCGCGAGAGCAGTACTTC,CAWSVGGQEAREQYF
TRBJ2-5,TRBV2,TRBD1,TGTGCCAGCAGTCGGGACAGGCAAGAGACCCAGTACTTC,CASSRDRQETQYF
TRBJ1-3,TRBV19,NA,TGTGCCAGTGAACAGGTCTCTGGAAACACCATATATTTT,CASEQVSGNTIYF
TRBJ2-7,TRBV19,TRBD2,TGTGCCAGTAGTAAGGTCGGGACTAGCGGGAGTTACCACTCCTACGAGCAGTACTTC,CASSKVGTSGSYHSYEQYF
TRBJ1-3,TRBV13,NA,TGTGCCAGCAGCTTAGTTGGCCTTCTCCGAAACACCATATATTTT,CASSLVGLLRNTIYF
TRBJ2-7,TRBV4-2,TRBD2,TGTGCCAGCAGCCAAACTCTTAGGCGGGAGATAGGGGCCTACGAGCAGTACTTC,CASSQTLRREIGAYEQYF
TRBJ2-7,TRBV12-5,NA,TGTGCTAGTGGTTTGGTACTAGGCTACGAGCAGTACTTC,CASGLVLGYEQYF
TRBJ2-2,TRBV6-5,TRBD2,TGTGCCAGCAGTTCCCGACTAGCGGCCACCGGGGAGCTGTTTTTT,CASSSRLAATGELFF
TRBJ2-1,TRBV6-1,NA,TGTGCCAGCAGTCTACTCGGCTACAATGAGCAGTTCTTC,CASSLLGYNEQFF
TRBJ1-1,TRBV9,NA,TGTGCCAGCAGCGCCAGGGCGCAAAACACTGAAGCTTTCTTT,CASSARAQNTEAFF
TRBJ1-1,TRBV5-1,NA,TGCGCCAGCAGCCAGGCACGGCGTCCCGCTGAAGCTTTCTTT,CASSQARRPAEAFF
TRBJ1-5,TRBV12-5,NA,TGTGCTAGTGGTTCGAACAATTATCAGCCCCAGCATTTT,CASGSNNYQPQHF
TRBJ1-2,TRBV25-1,NA,TGTGCCAGCAGTGAACCCGGTCACGCCTATGGCTACACCTTC,CASSEPGHAYGYTF
TRBJ1-1,TRBV4-1,NA,TGCGCCAGCAGCCGCGCAGGGGTAGGAGCTTTCTTT,CASSRAGVGAFF
TRBJ1-5,TRBV30,NA,TGTGCCTGGAGTGTATCGGGAGATCAGCCCCAGCATTTT,CAWSVSGDQPQHF
TRBJ1-6,TRBV7-2,NA,TGTGCCAGCAGCTCAGGAGGGACGGCGTATAATTCACCCCTCCACTTT,CASSSGGTAYNSPLHF
TRBJ2-1,TRBV19,TRBD1,TGTGCCAGTAGTCTCGGGACAGCCCGCTCCTACAATGAGCAGTTCTTC,CASSLGTARSYNEQFF
TRBJ2-5,TRBV6-1,TRBD1,TGTGCCAGCAGTGCCTGGACAGGCGGGCTTGAGACCCAGTACTTC,CASSAWTGGLETQYF
TRBJ2-2,TRBV5-1,TRBD1,TGCGCCAGCAGCTTCGGACAGGGGGCCGACACCGGGGAGCTGTTTTTT,CASSFGQGADTGELFF
TRBJ1-5,TRBV30,NA,TGTGCCGGCACCTCCCCAGGTAGCAATCAGCCCCAGCATTTT,CAGTSPGSNQPQHF
TRBJ2-1,TRBV25-1,TRBD2,TGTGCCAGCAGTGAATATACCCGGACTAGCTGGGCAAGTGAGCAGTTCTTC,CASSEYTRTSWASEQFF
TRBJ1-3,TRBV6-8,NA,TGTGCCAGCAGCCATATCCCAGGGCCTGGAAACACCATATATTTT,CASSHIPGPGNTIYF
TRBJ1-1,TRBV6-4,NA,TGTGCCAGCAGTTATGGACAGATGAACACTGAAGCTTTCTTT,CASSYGQMNTEAFF
TRBJ2-1,TRBV10-1,NA,TGCGCCAGCAGTGAGTCGGCTGGAGACAATGAGCAGTTCTTC,CASSESAGDNEQFF